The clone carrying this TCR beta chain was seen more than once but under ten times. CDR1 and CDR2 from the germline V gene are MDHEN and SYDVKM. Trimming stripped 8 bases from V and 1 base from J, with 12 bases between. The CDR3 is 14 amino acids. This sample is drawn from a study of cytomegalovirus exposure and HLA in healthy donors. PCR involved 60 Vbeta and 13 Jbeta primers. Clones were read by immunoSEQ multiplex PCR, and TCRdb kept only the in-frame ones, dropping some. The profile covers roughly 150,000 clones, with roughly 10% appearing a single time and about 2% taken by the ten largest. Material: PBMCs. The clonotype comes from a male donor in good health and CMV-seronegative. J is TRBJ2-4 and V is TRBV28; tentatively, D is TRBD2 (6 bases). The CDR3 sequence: CASYSGGAKNIQYF. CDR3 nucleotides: TGTGCCAGCTACTCTGGGGGGGCCAAAAACATTCAGTACTTC. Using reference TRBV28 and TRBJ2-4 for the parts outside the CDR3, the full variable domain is DVKVTQSSRYLVKRTGEKVFLECVQDMDHENMFWYRQDPGLGLRLIYFSYDVKMKEKGDIPEGYSVSREKKERFSLILESASTNQTSMYLCASYSGGAKNIQYFGAGTRLSVL.